The TCR beta chain under discussion was sequenced for a study of CD8 T cells in Susac syndrome. V was shortened by 3 bases and J by 0 bases, with 5 bases between the two germline ends. CDR1 and CDR2 from the germline V gene are MGHDK and SYGVNS. This CDR3 is built from 14 residues. Random hexamers served to reverse transcribe roughly 0.45 to 1 ug RNA. Across 54 Vbeta and 13 Jbeta, TCR beta CDR3 was amplified with immunoSEQ multiplex PCR. From the immunoSEQ multiplex PCR reads, TCRdb called clonotypes with MiXCR, one entry per CDR3 protein. The sample carries more than 200,000 distinct CDR3 sequences, 80% to 95% recorded once. Blood CD8+ and CD4+ T cells underwent high-throughput TCR beta sequencing.

The sequence was collected from a human donor with multiple sclerosis. What was sequenced was CD8+ T cells from PBMCs. The chain recombines TRBV25-1 with TRBJ1-4; the D is unclear. The CDR3 DNA is TGTGCCAGCAGTGATACAGCAACTAATGAAAAACTGTTTTTT. Its protein product is CASSDTATNEKLFF. Based on the CDR3 plus reference TRBV25-1 and TRBJ1-4, the full variable domain is EADIYQTPRYLVIGTGKKITLECSQTMGHDKMYWYQQDPGMELHLIHYSYGVNSTEKGDLSSESTVSRIRTEHFPLTLESARPSHTSQYLCASSDTATNEKLFFGSGTQLSVL.